This T cell receptor (beta chain) was identified in a study of OX40 agonist ivuxolimab in advanced cancers. Turning to the study itself: Cancers in dose escalation were hepatocellular, melanoma, renal cell and head and neck.

The data were produced by immunoSEQ multiplex PCR, yet TCRdb's version contains in-frame clones alone and is incomplete. The sample has over 50,000 clones, approximately 91% seen once. The sample holds one count of this clone. Sampling times: baseline, cycle 4 day 1, cycle 7 day 1. The germline CDR1 and CDR2 sequences are LNHDA and SQIVND (reference sequence). This CDR3 has 13 amino acids. Trimming shortened V by 8 bases and J by 7 bases, and 14 bases separated the two germline ends. The chain links TRBV19 to TRBJ1-4; D is undetermined. The sequencing here drew on CD4+ or CD8+ T cells sorted from blood, taken in a trial of the OX40 agonist ivuxolimab. The clonotype originates from an adult with an advanced solid tumor such as melanoma, head and neck, liver or kidney cancer. CDR3 amino acids: CASSLRYSEKLFF. The CDR3 DNA sequence: TGTGCCAGTTCCCTACGATATAGTGAAAAACTGTTTTTT.